Listed below are T cell receptor beta chains from one sample, sequenced in a study of T cell repertoires in cytomegalovirus infection. TCRdb used MiXCR to reprocess the reads, holding one entry per CDR3 protein. This table holds roughly 310,000 distinct CDR3 sequences, roughly 16% found once. What was sequenced was PBMCs. The source is a human donor in good health (CMV status not recorded). Some clones in this sample may be carry-over from other donors' samples. Each CDR3 is given with its conserved first and last residue.

v_call: TRBV7-2; cdr3_aa: CASSVGTGGMPQHF
v_call: TRBV11-3; cdr3_aa: CASSYPGGREQYF
v_call: TRBV2; cdr3_aa: CASSLGLAGGTETQYF
v_call: TRBV20-1; cdr3_aa: CSARDLRAGAQETQYF
v_call: TRBV7-8; cdr3_aa: CASSLELGLAGSGELFF
v_call: TRBV25-1; cdr3_aa: CASSELGGNAEAFF
v_call: TRBV20-1; cdr3_aa: CSAGRAQGGYEQYF
v_call: TRBV6-5; cdr3_aa: CASSYTENLEQYF
v_call: TRBV20-1; cdr3_aa: CSAKGTGVKQPQHF
v_call: TRBV4-1; cdr3_aa: CASSRGQEMNTEAFF
v_call: TRBV11-3; cdr3_aa: CASSSRTSPEELFF
v_call: TRBV20-1; cdr3_aa: CSARGSTEAFF
v_call: TRBV15; cdr3_aa: CATSRDGSDRGPNTEAFF
v_call: TRBV20-1; cdr3_aa: CSARRMGQTYSNQPQHF
v_call: TRBV12-3/TRBV12-4; cdr3_aa: CASTLGGHGTDTQYF
v_call: TRBV12-3/TRBV12-4; cdr3_aa: CASSLARTGNTEAFF
v_call: TRBV7-2; cdr3_aa: CASTTRGGKGYTF
v_call: TRBV7-4; cdr3_aa: CASSLVTSVVTQYF
v_call: TRBV7-2; cdr3_aa: CASSPGGLETQYF
v_call: TRBV6-5; cdr3_aa: CASSYNGAGSYEQYF
v_call: TRBV28; cdr3_aa: CASSSTGGAGGYTF